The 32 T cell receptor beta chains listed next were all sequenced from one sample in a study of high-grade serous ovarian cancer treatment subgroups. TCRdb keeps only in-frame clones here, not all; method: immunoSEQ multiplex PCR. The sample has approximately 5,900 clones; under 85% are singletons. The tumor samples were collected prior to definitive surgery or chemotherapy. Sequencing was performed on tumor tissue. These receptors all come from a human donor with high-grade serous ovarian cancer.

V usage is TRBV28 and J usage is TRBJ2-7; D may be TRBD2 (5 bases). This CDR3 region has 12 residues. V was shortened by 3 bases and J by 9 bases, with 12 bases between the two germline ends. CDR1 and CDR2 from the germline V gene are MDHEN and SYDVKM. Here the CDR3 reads CASSLGERGQYF. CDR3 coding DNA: TGTGCCAGCAGTTTGGGAGAACGGGGGCAGTACTTC.

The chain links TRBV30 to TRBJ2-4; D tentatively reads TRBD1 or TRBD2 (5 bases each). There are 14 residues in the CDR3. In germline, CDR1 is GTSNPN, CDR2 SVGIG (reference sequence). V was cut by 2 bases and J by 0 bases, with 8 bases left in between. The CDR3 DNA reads TGTGCCTGGAGTTTGGGGACAGCCAAAAACATTCAGTACTTC. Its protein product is CAWSLGTAKNIQYF.

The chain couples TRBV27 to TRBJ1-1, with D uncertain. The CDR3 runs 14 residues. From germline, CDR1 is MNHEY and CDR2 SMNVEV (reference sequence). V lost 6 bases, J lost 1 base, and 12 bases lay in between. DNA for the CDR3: TGTGCCAGCAGGGAGACATACAGGAACACTGAAGCTTTCTTT. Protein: CASRETYRNTEAFF.

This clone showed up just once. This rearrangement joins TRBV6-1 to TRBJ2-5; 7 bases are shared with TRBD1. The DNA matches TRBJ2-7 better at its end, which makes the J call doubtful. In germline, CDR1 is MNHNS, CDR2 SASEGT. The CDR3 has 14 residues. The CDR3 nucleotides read TGTGCCAGCACCGAGAGGGGGCCGGGGTACGAGCAGTACTTC. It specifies CASTERGPGYEQYF.

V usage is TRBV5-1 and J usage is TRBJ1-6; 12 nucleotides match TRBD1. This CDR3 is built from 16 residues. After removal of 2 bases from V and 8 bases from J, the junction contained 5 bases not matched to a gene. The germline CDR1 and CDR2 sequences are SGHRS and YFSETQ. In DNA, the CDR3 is TGCGCCAGCAGCTTCGGGACAGGGGGCCTTGATTCACCCCTCCACTTT. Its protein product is CASSFGTGGLDSPLHF.

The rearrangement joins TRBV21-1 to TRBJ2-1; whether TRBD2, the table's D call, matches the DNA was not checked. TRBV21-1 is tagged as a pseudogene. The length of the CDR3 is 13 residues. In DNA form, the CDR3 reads TGTGCCAGCAGCGTAAAGCGGGGGGTCGAGCAGTTCTTC. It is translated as CASSVKRGVEQFF.

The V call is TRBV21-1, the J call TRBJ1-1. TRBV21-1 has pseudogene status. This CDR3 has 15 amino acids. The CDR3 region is CASTTLLRSGTEAFF. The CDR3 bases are TGTGCCAGCACCACCCTGCTCCGCTCCGGCACTGAAGCTTTCTTT.

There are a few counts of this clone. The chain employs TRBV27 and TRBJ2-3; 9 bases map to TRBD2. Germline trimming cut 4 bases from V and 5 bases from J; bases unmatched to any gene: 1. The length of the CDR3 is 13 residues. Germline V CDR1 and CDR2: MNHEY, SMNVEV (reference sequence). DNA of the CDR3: TGTGCCAGCAGTTCACTAGCGGGAGATACGCAGTATTTT. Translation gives CASSSLAGDTQYF.

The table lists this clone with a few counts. CDR3 region: CASSMDFGGLQEAFF. CDR3 DNA sequence: TGTGCCAGTAGTATGGACTTTGGGGGGCTTCAAGAAGCTTTCTTT. This chain links TRBV19 with TRBJ1-1; maybe TRBD1 (6 bases). The ends were cut back, 3 bases at V and 8 bases at J, with 19 bases in the middle. The CDR3 has 15 residues. The germline V gene has CDR1 LNHDA and CDR2 SQIVND (reference sequence).

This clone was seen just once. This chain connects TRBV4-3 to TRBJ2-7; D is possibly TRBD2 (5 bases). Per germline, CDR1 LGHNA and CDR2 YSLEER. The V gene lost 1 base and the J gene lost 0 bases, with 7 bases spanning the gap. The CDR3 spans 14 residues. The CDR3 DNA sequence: TGCGCCAGCAGCCAAGGAGGGAACTCCTACGAGCAGTACTTC. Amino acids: CASSQGGNSYEQYF.

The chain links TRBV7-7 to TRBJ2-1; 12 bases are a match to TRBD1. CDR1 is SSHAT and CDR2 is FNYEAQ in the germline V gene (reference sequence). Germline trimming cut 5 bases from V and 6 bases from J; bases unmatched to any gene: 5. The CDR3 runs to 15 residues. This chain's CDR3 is CASSPAGQGANEQFF. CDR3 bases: TGTGCCAGCAGCCCGGCGGGACAGGGGGCCAATGAGCAGTTCTTC.

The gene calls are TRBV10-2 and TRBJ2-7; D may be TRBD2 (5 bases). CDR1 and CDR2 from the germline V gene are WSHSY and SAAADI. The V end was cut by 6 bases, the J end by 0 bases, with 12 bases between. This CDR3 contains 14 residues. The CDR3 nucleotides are TGCGCCAGCAGAGGAGACTATTCCTCCTACGAGCAGTACTTC. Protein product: CASRGDYSSYEQYF.

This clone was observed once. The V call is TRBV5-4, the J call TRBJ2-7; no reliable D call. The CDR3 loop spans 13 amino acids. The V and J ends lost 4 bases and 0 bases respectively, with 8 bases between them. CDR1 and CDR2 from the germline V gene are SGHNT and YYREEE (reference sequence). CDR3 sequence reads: CASSPGPSYEQYF. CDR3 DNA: TGTGCCAGCAGCCCTGGGCCCTCCTACGAGCAGTACTTC.

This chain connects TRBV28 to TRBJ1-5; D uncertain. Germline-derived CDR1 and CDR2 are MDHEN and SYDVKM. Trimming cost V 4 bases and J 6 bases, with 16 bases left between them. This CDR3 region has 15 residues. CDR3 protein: CASSSLGSTGQPQHF. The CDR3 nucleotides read TGTGCCAGCAGTTCCCTGGGGAGTACCGGTCAGCCCCAGCATTTT.

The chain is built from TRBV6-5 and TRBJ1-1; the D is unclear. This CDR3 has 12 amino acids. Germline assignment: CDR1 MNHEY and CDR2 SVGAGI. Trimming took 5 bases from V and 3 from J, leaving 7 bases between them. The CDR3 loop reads CASSPQYTEAFF. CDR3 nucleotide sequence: TGTGCCAGCAGTCCCCAATACACTGAAGCTTTCTTT.

CDR3 loop: CSVEGGGASSYEQYF. CDR3 sequence (DNA): TGCAGCGTTGAGGGTGGGGGGGCCTCCTCCTACGAGCAGTACTTC. V usage is TRBV29-1 and J usage is TRBJ2-7; D is possibly TRBD2 (7 bases). CDR3 length equals 15 residues. The germline V and J ends were trimmed by 3 bases and 0 bases, with 15 bases remaining between them. From germline, CDR1 is SQVTM and CDR2 ANQGSEA.

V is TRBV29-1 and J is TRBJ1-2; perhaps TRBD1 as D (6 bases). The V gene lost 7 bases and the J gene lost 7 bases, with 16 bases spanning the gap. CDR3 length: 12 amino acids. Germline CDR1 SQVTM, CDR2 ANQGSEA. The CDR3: CSAAGGRLGYTF. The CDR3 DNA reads TGCAGCGCCGCGGGGGGCAGGCTTGGCTACACCTTC. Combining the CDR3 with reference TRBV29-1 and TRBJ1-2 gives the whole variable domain SAVISQKPSRDICQRGTSLTIQCQVDSQVTMMFWYRQQPGQSLTLIATANQGSEATYESGFVIDKFPISRPNLTFSTLTVSNMSPEDSSIYLCSAAGGRLGYTFGSGTRLTVV.

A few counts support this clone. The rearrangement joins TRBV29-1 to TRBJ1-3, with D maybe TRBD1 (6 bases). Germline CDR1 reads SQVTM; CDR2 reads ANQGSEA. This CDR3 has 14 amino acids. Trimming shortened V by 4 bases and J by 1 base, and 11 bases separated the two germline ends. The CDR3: CSVAGGESGNTIYF. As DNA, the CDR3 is TGCAGCGTTGCGGGGGGCGAGTCTGGAAACACCATATATTTT. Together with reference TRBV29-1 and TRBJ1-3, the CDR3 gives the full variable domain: SAVISQKPSRDICQRGTSLTIQCQVDSQVTMMFWYRQQPGQSLTLIATANQGSEATYESGFVIDKFPISRPNLTFSTLTVSNMSPEDSSIYLCSVAGGESGNTIYFGEGSWLTVV.

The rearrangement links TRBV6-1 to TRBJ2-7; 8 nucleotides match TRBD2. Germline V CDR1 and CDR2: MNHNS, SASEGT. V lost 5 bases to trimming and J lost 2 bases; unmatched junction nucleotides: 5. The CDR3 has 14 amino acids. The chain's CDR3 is CASSPSGWAYEQYF. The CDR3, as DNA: TGTGCCAGCAGTCCTAGCGGGTGGGCCTACGAGCAGTACTTC.

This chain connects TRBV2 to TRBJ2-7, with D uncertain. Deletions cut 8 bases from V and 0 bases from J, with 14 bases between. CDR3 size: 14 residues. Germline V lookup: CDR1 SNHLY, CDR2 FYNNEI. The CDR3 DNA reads TGTGCCAGCTCTCCCCCAACGAACTCCTACGAGCAGTACTTC. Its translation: CASSPPTNSYEQYF.

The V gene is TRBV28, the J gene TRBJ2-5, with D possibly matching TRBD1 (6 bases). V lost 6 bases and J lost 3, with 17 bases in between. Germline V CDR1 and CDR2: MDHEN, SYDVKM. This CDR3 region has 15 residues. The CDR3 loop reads CASSRKTGWEETQYF. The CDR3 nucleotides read TGTGCCAGCAGCCGAAAAACAGGGTGGGAAGAGACCCAGTACTTC. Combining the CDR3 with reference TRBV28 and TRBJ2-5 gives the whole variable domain DVKVTQSSRYLVKRTGEKVFLECVQDMDHENMFWYRQDPGLGLRLIYFSYDVKMKEKGDIPEGYSVSREKKERFSLILESASTNQTSMYLCASSRKTGWEETQYFGPGTRLLVL.

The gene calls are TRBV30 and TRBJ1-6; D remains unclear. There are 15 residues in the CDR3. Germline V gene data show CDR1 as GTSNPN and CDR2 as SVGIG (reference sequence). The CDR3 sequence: CAAAGLVSYNSPLHF. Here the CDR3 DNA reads TGTGCGGCAGCCGGTCTTGTCTCCTATAATTCACCCCTCCACTTT.

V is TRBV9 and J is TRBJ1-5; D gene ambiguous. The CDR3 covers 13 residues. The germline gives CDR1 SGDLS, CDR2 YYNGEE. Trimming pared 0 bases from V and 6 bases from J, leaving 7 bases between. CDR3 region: CASSVGVSQPQHF. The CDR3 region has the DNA TGTGCCAGCAGCGTAGGAGTGAGTCAGCCCCAGCATTTT. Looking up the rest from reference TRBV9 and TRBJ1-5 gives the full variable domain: DSGVTQTPKHLITATGQRVTLRCSPRSGDLSVYWYQQSLDQGLQFLIQYYNGEERAKGNILERFSAQQFPDLHSELNLSSLELGDSALYFCASSVGVSQPQHFGDGTRLSIL.

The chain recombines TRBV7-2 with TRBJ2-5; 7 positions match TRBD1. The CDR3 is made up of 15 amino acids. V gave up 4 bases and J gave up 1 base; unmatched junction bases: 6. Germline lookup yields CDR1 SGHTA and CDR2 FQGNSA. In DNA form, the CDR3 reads TGTGCCAGCAGCTCCGGGGCAGGGGGCCAAGAGACCCAGTACTTC. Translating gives CASSSGAGGQETQYF.

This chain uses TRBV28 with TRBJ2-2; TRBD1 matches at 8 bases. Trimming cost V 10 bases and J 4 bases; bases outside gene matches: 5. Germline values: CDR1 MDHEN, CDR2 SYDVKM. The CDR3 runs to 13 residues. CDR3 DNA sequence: TGTGCCATATCCGACAGGGGCACCGGGGAGCTGTTTTTT. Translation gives CAISDRGTGELFF.

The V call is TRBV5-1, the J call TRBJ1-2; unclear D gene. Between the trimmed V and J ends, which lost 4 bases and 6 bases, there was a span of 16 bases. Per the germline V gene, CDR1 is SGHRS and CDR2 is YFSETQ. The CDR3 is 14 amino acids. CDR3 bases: TGCGCCAGCAGCCCTGGAGGGCAGGTCGATGGCTACACCTTC. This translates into CASSPGGQVDGYTF.

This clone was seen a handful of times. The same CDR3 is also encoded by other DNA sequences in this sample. The CDR3 DNA is TGCGCCAGCAGCCCGCAGGGGGTTGATGGCTACACCTTC. Translated: CASSPQGVDGYTF. J is TRBJ1-2 and V is TRBV5-1, with 7 bases aligning to TRBD1. The CDR3 contains 13 residues. V lost 4 bases to trimming and J lost 6 bases; unmatched junction nucleotides: 6. CDR1 SGHRS and CDR2 YFSETQ come from the germline V gene.

The CDR3 here is CASSMWASGTGELFF. DNA for the CDR3: TGTGCCAGCAGCATGTGGGCTAGTGGTACCGGGGAGCTGTTTTTT. The chain combines TRBV9 with TRBJ2-2; D not resolved. V shed 4 bases and J shed 5 bases, with 15 bases lying between them. Germline V gives CDR1 SGDLS, CDR2 YYNGEE. This CDR3 is built from 15 residues.

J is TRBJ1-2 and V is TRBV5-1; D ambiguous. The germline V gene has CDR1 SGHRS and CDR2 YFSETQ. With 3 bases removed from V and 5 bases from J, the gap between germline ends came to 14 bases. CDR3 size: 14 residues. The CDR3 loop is CASSSSTAGYGYTF. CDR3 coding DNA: TGCGCCAGCAGCTCCTCGACCGCCGGGTATGGCTACACCTTC.

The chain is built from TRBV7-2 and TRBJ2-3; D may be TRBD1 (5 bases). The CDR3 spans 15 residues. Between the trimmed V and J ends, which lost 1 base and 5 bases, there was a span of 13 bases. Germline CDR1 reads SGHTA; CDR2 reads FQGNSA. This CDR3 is CASSLVGRVGDTQYF. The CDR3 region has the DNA TGTGCCAGCAGCTTAGTGGGCAGGGTAGGAGATACGCAGTATTTT. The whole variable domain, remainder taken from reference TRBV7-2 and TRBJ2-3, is GAGVSQSPSNKVTEKGKDVELRCDPISGHTALYWYRQSLGQGLEFLIYFQGNSAPDKSGLPSDRFSAERTGGSVSTLTIQRTQQEDSAVYLCASSLVGRVGDTQYFGPGTRLTVL.

The CDR3 nucleotides read TGTGCCAGCAGCTTCAGGGGCCGCACAGATACGCAGTATTTT. It translates to CASSFRGRTDTQYF. The V gene is TRBV7-9, the J gene TRBJ2-3; possibly TRBD1 for D (6 bases). Germline assignment: CDR1 SEHNR and CDR2 FQNEAQ (reference sequence). Between the trimmed V and J ends, which lost 3 bases and 1 base, there was a span of 8 bases. This CDR3 spans 14 amino acids.

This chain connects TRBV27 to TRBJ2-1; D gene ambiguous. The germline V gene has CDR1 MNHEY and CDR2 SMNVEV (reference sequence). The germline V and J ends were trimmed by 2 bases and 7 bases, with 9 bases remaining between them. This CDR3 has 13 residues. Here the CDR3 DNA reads TGTGCCAGCAGTTTAGGGGTCCAGAATGAGCAGTTCTTC. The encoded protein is CASSLGVQNEQFF.